This T cell receptor beta chain was captured by sequencing in a study of CD8+CD57+ T cells in acquired aplastic anemia. Whole-study findings and limits: Against the total CD4+ and CD8+ pools, patient CD8+CD57+ cells had lower diversity.

Individuals selected for sequencing had exhibited CD8+CD57+ cell expansion on flow cytometry. This CDR3 spans 15 amino acids. Germline V gene data show CDR1 as SGDLS and CDR2 as YYNGEE. Between the trimmed V and J ends, which lost 4 bases and 0 bases, there was a span of 12 bases. TCR beta VDJ and CDR3 profiles were obtained from a genomic DNA template. TCRdb passed the reads through MiXCR, listing each CDR3 protein once. The repertoire has almost 20,000 distinct CDR3 sequences, 30% to 40% of them found once; the top ten carry about 87%. This clonotype is a singleton in its sample. The antigen is undetermined.

The clonotype comes from a human donor with aplastic anemia. What was sequenced was CD8+CD57+ T cells sorted from PBMCs. Stated subset: bead-enriched CD8+CD57+ effector memory T cells from SAA patients. The chain is built from TRBV9 and TRBJ2-3, with D unresolved. The CDR3: CASSLDGPSTDTQYF. CDR3 nucleotide sequence: TGTGCCAGCAGCCTCGACGGGCCTAGCACAGATACGCAGTATTTT.